Reported below is one T cell receptor (beta chain). Its target is unknown. This sample was taken from a study of T-cell memory formation after mild COVID-19. Study-level results: Mostly located in CM and EM were contracting CD4+ clones, with contracting CD8+ clones located in EMRA.

Barcoded TCR alpha and TCR beta cDNA libraries with UMIs came from 5'RACE using constant-segment primers. TCRdb processed the 5' RACE reads anew with MiXCR; each CDR3 protein has one entry. The sample contains a few hundred thousand distinct CDR3 sequences, approximately 27% of which appear only once. CDR3 length: 17 amino acids. The trim removed 2 bases at V and 6 bases at J, leaving 12 bases unmatched. The germline gives CDR1 DFQATT, CDR2 SNEGSKA (reference sequence). The TCR was taken from an adult woman who had mild COVID-19 (a few samples of this study predate the infection). Cell type and time point are not known. What was sequenced was PBMCs or a T cell subset sorted from them (not recorded which). V is TRBV20-1 and J is TRBJ2-3, with 12 nucleotides matching TRBD2. This CDR3 reads CSARRTSGVQGGDTQYF. The CDR3 DNA sequence: TGCAGTGCTAGACGGACTAGCGGGGTTCAAGGAGGGGATACGCAGTATTTT.